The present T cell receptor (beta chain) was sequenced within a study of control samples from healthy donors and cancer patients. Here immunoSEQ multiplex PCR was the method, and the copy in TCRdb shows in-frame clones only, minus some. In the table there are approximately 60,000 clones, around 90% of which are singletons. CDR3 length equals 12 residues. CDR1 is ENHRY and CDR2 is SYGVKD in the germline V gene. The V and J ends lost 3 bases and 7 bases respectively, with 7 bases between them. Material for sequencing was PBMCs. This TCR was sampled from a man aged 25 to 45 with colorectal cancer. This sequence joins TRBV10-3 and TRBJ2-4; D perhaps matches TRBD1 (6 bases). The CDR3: CAISEQGNIQYF. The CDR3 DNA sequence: TGTGCCATCAGTGAACAGGGTAACATTCAGTACTTC.